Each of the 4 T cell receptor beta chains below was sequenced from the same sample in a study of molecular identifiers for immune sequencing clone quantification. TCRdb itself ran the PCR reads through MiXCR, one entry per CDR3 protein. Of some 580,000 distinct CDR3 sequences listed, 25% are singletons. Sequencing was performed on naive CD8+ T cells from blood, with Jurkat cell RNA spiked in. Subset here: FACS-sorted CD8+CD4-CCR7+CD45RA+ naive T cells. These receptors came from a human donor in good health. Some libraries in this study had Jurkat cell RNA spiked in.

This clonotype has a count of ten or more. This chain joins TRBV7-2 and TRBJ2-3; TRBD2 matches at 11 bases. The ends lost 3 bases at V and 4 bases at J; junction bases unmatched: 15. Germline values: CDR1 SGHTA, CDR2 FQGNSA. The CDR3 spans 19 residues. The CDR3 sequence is CASSFSRPTSGTVPDTQYF. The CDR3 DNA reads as TGTGCCAGCAGCTTCTCAAGGCCGACTAGCGGGACCGTCCCAGATACGCAGTATTTT.

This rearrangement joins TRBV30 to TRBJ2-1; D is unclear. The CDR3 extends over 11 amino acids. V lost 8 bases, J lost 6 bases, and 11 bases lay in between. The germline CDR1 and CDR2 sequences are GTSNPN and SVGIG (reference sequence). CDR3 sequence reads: CAASEVNEQFF. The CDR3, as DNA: TGTGCCGCAAGTGAGGTCAATGAGCAGTTCTTC. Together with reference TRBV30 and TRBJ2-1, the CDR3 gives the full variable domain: SQTIHQWPATLVQPVGSPLSLECTVEGTSNPNLYWYRQAAGRGLQLLFYSVGIGQISSEVPQNLSASRPQDRQFILSSKKLLLSDSGFYLCAASEVNEQFFGPGTRLTVL.

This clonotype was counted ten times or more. Here the CDR3 reads CASSFGQKQNEKLFF. The DNA of the CDR3 is TGTGCCAGCAGCTTCGGACAGAAACAAAATGAAAAACTGTTTTTT. The rearrangement links TRBV13 to TRBJ1-4; D possibly corresponds to TRBD1 (6 bases). The germline gives CDR1 PRHDT, CDR2 FYEKMQ (reference sequence). V lost 3 bases to trimming and J lost 5 bases, with 13 bases between them. The CDR3 is 15 residues long.

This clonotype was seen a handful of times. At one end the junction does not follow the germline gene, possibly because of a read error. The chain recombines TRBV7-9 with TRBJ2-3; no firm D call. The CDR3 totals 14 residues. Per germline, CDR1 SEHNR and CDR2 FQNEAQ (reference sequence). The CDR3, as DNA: TGTGCCAGCGGCTTAGGGCTGGGCACAGATACGCAGTATTTT. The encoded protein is CASGLGLGTDTQYF.